The 18 T cell receptor beta chains listed next were all sequenced from one sample in a study of regulatory T cells in long-lasting Graves disease. Time point of the sample: newly diagnosed GD, antithyroid drugs for less than 3 months. The authors made the TCR library using RNA they extracted from PBMCs. The TCR beta library used iRepertoire HTBI primers with Arm-PCR amplification of CDR3. TCRdb reanalysed the multiplex PCR reads using MiXCR and keeps one entry per CDR3 protein. The sample lists hundreds of thousands of distinct CDR3 sequences, approximately 13% occurring once. The sample was also reused in another study, on T cells in Graves' hyperthyroidism and ophthalmopathy.

Material: peripheral blood mononuclear cells (PBMCs), obtained at new diagnosis, from a patient treated with antithyroid drugs. Receptors originate from a man aged 30 to 39 with Graves disease.

This chain connects TRBV20-1 to TRBJ2-5; 7 nucleotides align to TRBD2. Germline V gene lookup returns CDR1 DFQATT and CDR2 SNEGSKA (reference sequence). The CDR3 consists of 14 residues. V lost 6 bases to trimming and J lost 1 base; unmatched junction nucleotides: 8. CDR3 sequence: CSAGGEPVQETQYF. CDR3 sequence (DNA): TGCAGTGCGGGAGGGGAGCCCGTCCAAGAGACCCAGTACTTC.

This clonotype was seen a handful of times. The rearrangement links TRBV4-1 to TRBJ1-3, with TRBD1 matching 7 bases. The CDR3 loop spans 15 amino acids. The germline V gene has CDR1 MGHRA and CDR2 YSYEKL. V was pared by 2 bases and J by 4 bases, with 5 bases of the junction left unmatched. This CDR3 reads CASSQLGQVGNTIYF. The CDR3, as DNA: TGCGCCAGCAGCCAACTAGGACAGGTCGGAAACACCATATATTTT.

This clonotype was seen only once. A read error is the likely source, as a far larger clone sits one nucleotide away. The V and J genes are TRBV6-2 or TRBV6-3 and TRBJ2-7, with 10 bases aligning to TRBD1. This CDR3 spans 15 amino acids. Germline CDR1 is MNHEY and CDR2 is SVGEGT. The CDR3 loop reads CAGSYRDRGSYEQYF. The DNA of the CDR3 is TGTGCCGGCAGTTACCGGGACAGGGGCTCCTACGAGCAGTACTTC.

V and J are TRBV6-1 and TRBJ2-3; D might be TRBD1 (6 bases). Germline V gives CDR1 MNHNS, CDR2 SASEGT. This CDR3 is built from 13 residues. V was cut by 7 bases and J by 0 bases, with 8 bases left in between. The CDR3 DNA reads as TGTGCCAGCACCACAGGGAGCACAGATACGCAGTATTTT. Protein product: CASTTGSTDTQYF.

This clonotype was observed many times. The chain employs TRBV12-5 and TRBJ1-1; 7 bases agree with TRBD1. The CDR3 length is 13 residues. Trimming at V came to 6 bases and at J to 4 bases, leaving 5 bases not matched to a gene. The germline CDR1 and CDR2 sequences are LGHNT and FRNRAP. The CDR3 DNA follows: TGTGCTAGTGGATTGACAGGGAGCACTGAAGCTTTCTTT. Translating it yields CASGLTGSTEAFF.

This clonotype was observed at least ten times. The chain joins TRBV7-9 to TRBJ2-5; D is uncertain. Per the germline V gene, CDR1 is SEHNR and CDR2 is FQNEAQ (reference sequence). This CDR3 is 12 amino acids long. V was trimmed by 5 bases and J by 1 base, leaving 5 bases between them. For the CDR3, the DNA is TGTGCCAGCAGCCGATCCCAAGAGACCCAGTACTTC. Its translation is CASSRSQETQYF. Looking up the rest from reference TRBV7-9 and TRBJ2-5 gives the full variable domain: DTGVSQNPRHKITKRGQNVTFRCDPISEHNRLYWYRQTLGQGPEFLTYFQNEAQLEKSRLLSDRFSAERPKGSFSTLEIQRTEQGDSAMYLCASSRSQETQYFGPGTRLLVL.

This clonotype was picked up many times. The chain has TRBV6-1 and TRBJ2-3; maybe TRBD2 (5 bases). The CDR3 totals 12 residues. Germline V gives CDR1 MNHNS, CDR2 SASEGT. Trimming removed 10 bases at V and 4 bases at J, with 12 bases between. CDR3 region: CATGLGSDTQYF. The DNA for the CDR3 is TGTGCCACGGGATTGGGATCAGATACGCAGTATTTT.

This clonotype occurred a few times. The chain joins TRBV5-1 to TRBJ2-3, with 8 positions matching TRBD1. CDR1 is SGHRS, CDR2 YFSETQ, per germline. The trim removed 6 bases at V and 5 bases at J, leaving 5 bases unmatched. This CDR3 is built from 13 residues. CDR3 loop: CASKSGGVDTQYF. In nucleotides, the CDR3 is TGCGCCAGCAAGTCAGGGGGCGTAGATACGCAGTATTTT.

Remarks on this clonotype: A single base is all that separates this from a far larger clone, so a read error is likely. This chain joins TRBV12-3 or TRBV12-4 and TRBJ2-3; perhaps D is TRBD1 or TRBD2 (5 bases each). The CDR3 extends over 13 amino acids. The CDR3 reads CASARGPYTEALF. As DNA, the CDR3 is TGTGCCAGCGCTAGGGGACCTTACACTGAAGCTCTCTTT.

Comments on this clonotype: A much larger clone is a single base away; this may be a read error. Since the CDR3 does not end with the conserved phenylalanine or tryptophan, this likely comes from a read error. The V and J genes are TRBV11-2 and TRBJ2-5; 9 nucleotides agree with TRBD1. Per the germline V gene, CDR1 is SGHAT and CDR2 is FQNNGV. After removal of 2 bases from V and 5 bases from J, the junction contained 6 bases not matched to a gene. This CDR3 is 15 amino acids long. The CDR3 DNA is TGTGCCAGCAGCTTATGGGACAGGGTTTTCGAGACCCAGTACCTC. This codes for CASSLWDRVFETQYL.

This clonotype has only a few counts. This chain uses TRBV27 with TRBJ1-5, with D uncertain. Germline CDR1 reads MNHEY; CDR2 reads SMNVEV (reference sequence). The V end was cut by 4 bases, the J end by 7 bases, with 11 bases between. The CDR3 totals 13 residues. The CDR3 nucleotides are TGTGCCAGCAGTTCTCAAGGGTGGCAGCCCCAGCATTTT. It specifies CASSSQGWQPQHF.

This clonotype was counted between two and nine times. This rearrangement joins TRBV19 to TRBJ1-1; D not certain. V gave up 5 bases and J gave up 5 bases, with 18 bases separating them. The CDR3 totals 15 residues. Germline values: CDR1 LNHDA, CDR2 SQIVND (reference sequence). The CDR3 DNA is TGTGCCAGTAGTCCCATAGAGATGGGTAGAACTGAAGCTTTCTTT. Its translation: CASSPIEMGRTEAFF.

This clonotype was counted at least ten times. The chain recombines TRBV10-3 with TRBJ2-7; 8 bases agree with TRBD2. The J segment lost 3 bases and the V segment lost 2 bases, leaving 6 bases of the junction unmatched. The CDR3 runs to 15 residues. CDR1 is ENHRY and CDR2 is SYGVKD in the germline V gene. In DNA, the CDR3 is TGTGCCATCAGTGAGCCGGGACTAGAAGTCTACGAGCAGTACTTC. Translation gives CAISEPGLEVYEQYF.

The chain carries TRBV20-1 and TRBJ2-5; no clear D gene. The CDR3 runs to 15 residues. Between the trimmed V and J ends, which lost 2 bases and 5 bases, there was a span of 18 bases. CDR1 and CDR2 (germline): DFQATT, SNEGSKA (reference sequence). The CDR3 bases are TGCAGTGCTAGACCCCCCGGCCTCCCTCAGGAGACCCAGTACTTC. As protein: CSARPPGLPQETQYF.

As for this clonotype: One base away lies a much larger clone, so this may be a sequencing read error. The genes are TRBV7-9 and TRBJ2-7; 10 bases fit TRBD2. Germline V CDR1 and CDR2: SEHNR, FQNEAQ (reference sequence). This CDR3 is built from 15 residues. In DNA, the CDR3 is TGTGCCAGCAGCGGAGGACTAGCGGATCCCTACGAGCAGCACTTC. Translating it yields CASSGGLADPYEQHF.

There are a few counts of this clonotype. The rearrangement joins TRBV20-1 to TRBJ2-4, with D perhaps TRBD1 or TRBD2 (5 bases each). Germline values: CDR1 DFQATT, CDR2 SNEGSKA (reference sequence). With 6 bases removed from V and 0 bases from J, the gap between germline ends came to 12 bases. CDR3 length: 14 amino acids. DNA for the CDR3: TGCAGTGCGCACCCGGGGCTAGCCAAAAACATTCAGTACTTC. Translation: CSAHPGLAKNIQYF.

Note on this clonotype: Its ends do not fully match the called genes, so a read error is possible. The CDR3 bases are TGTGCCAGCAGCGTCGACAGTGCCTCCTACGAGCAGCACTTC. Translating it yields CASSVDSASYEQHF. This chain uses TRBV9 with TRBJ2-5; possible D gene TRBD1, 5 bases. In germline, CDR1 is SGDLS, CDR2 YYNGEE. The CDR3 is 14 residues long.

There are a few counts of this clonotype. V and J are TRBV20-1 and TRBJ2-5; perhaps D is TRBD1 or TRBD2 (7 bases each). V was shortened by 5 bases and J by 5 bases, with 18 bases between the two germline ends. Germline loops: CDR1 DFQATT, CDR2 SNEGSKA (reference sequence). The CDR3 is 14 residues long. CDR3 DNA: TGCAGTGCTCGGGGCAGGGGGGGTATGGAGACCCAGTACTTC. This sequence encodes CSARGRGGMETQYF.